This T cell receptor beta chain was found in a study of blood T cell repertoires in COVID-19. Study background: Sites across the United States, Italy and Spain contributed samples from acute and convalescent COVID-19.

Authors' processing steps: Researchers report that nucleated cell counts were estimated from reference gene primer amplification. Produced via immunoSEQ multiplex PCR; TCRdb's table is partial and in-frame only. From that table come the V and J calls and clone size; the DNA was used to work out D and trimming. The sample holds about 410,000 clones, 75% to 90% seen once. CDR3 length: 12 residues. Trimming removed 6 bases from V and 7 bases from J, with 10 bases in between. The gene calls are TRBV12-3 or TRBV12-4 and TRBJ2-1; a possible D gene is TRBD1 (6 bases). The sample taken for sequencing was peripheral blood. This receptor was taken from a woman aged 35 to 49 with COVID-19, enrolled during active disease. The CDR3 coding sequence is TGTGCCAGCAGCCGGACAGAAAATGAGCAGTTCTTC. Protein: CASSRTENEQFF.